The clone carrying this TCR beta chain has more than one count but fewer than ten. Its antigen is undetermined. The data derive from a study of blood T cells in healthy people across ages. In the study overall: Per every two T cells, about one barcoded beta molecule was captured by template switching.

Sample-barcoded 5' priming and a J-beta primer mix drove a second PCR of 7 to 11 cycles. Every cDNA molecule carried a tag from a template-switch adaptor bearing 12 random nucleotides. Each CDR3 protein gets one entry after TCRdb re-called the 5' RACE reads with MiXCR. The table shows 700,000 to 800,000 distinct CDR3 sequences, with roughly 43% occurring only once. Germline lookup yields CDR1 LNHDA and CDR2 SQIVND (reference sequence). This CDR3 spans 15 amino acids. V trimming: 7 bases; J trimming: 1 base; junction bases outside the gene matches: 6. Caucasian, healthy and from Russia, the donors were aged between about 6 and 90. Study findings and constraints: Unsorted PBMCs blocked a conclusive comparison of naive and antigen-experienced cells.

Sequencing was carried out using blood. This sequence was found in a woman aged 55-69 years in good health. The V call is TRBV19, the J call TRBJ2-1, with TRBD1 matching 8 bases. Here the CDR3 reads CASTTDRESYNEQFF. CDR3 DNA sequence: TGTGCCAGTACCACGGACAGGGAGTCCTACAATGAGCAGTTCTTC.